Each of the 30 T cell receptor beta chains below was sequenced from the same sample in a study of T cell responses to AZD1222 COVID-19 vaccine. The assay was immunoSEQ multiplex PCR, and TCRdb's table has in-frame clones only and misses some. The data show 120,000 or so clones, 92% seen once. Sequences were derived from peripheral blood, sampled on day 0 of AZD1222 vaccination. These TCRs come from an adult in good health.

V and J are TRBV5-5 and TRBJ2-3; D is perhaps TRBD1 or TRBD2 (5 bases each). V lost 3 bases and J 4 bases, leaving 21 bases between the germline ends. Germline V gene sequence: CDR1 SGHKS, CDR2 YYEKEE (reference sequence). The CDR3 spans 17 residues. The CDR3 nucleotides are TGTGCCAGCAGCTCCTCCGGGACCAAGAGAAGGTCAGATACGCAGTATTTT. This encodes CASSSSGTKRRSDTQYF. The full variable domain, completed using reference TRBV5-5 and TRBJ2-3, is DAGVTQSPTHLIKTRGQQVTLRCSPISGHKSVSWYQQVLGQGPQFIFQYYEKEERGRGNFPDRFSARQFPNYSSELNVNALLLGDSALYLCASSSSGTKRRSDTQYFGPGTRLTVL.

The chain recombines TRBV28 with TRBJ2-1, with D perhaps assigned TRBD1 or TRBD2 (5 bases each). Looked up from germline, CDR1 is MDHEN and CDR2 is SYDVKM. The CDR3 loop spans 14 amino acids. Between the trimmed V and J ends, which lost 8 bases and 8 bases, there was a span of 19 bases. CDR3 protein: CASRDPASAHEQFF. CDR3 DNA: TGTGCCAGCCGGGACCCAGCCTCGGCACATGAGCAGTTCTTC.

The CDR3: CASSQAGHYTDTQYF. CDR3 sequence (DNA): TGCGCCAGCAGCCAAGCAGGTCACTACACAGATACGCAGTATTTT. The chain carries TRBV4-3 and TRBJ2-3; D remains ambiguous. The ends were cut back, 1 base at V and 2 bases at J, with 10 bases in the middle. In germline, CDR1 is LGHNA, CDR2 YSLEER. There are 15 residues in the CDR3.

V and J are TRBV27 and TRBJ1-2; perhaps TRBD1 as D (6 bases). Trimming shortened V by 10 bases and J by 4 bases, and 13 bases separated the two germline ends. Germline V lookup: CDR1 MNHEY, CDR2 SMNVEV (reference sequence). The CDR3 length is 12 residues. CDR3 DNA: TGTGCCACAAGGGGGGAGGGCTATGGCTACACCTTC. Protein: CATRGEGYGYTF.

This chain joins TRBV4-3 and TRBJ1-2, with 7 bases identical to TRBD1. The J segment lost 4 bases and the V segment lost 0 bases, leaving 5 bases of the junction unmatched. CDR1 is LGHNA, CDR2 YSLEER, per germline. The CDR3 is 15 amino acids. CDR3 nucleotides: TGCGCCAGCAGCCAAGAAGGGGCAGGGGGCTATGGCTACACCTTC. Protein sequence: CASSQEGAGGYGYTF.

The CDR3 DNA follows: TGTGCCAGCAGCCTCCCCCGGCAGATAAACACTGAAGCTTTCTTT. Encoded protein: CASSLPRQINTEAFF. This rearrangement joins TRBV28 to TRBJ1-1; no definite D call. Germline V gene lookup returns CDR1 MDHEN and CDR2 SYDVKM. The CDR3 extends over 15 amino acids. The germline V and J ends were trimmed by 6 bases and 2 bases, with 16 bases remaining between them.

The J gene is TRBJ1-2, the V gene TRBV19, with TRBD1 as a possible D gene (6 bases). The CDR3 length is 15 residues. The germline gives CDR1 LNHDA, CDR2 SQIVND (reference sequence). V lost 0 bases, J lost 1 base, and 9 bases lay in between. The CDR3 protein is CASSIDGQLNYGYTF. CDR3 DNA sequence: TGTGCCAGTAGTATAGATGGACAGCTTAACTATGGCTACACCTTC.

The CDR3 DNA sequence: TGTGCCAGCAGTCAAGGGATGAGGACTTCGAATGGGGAGCTGTTTTTT. Translation: CASSQGMRTSNGELFF. The V call is TRBV6-2 or TRBV6-3, the J call TRBJ2-2, with a possible D match to TRBD2 (5 bases). This CDR3 region has 16 residues. Looked up from germline, CDR1 is MNHEY and CDR2 is SVGEGT. Trimming removed 5 bases from V and 8 bases from J, with 21 bases in between.

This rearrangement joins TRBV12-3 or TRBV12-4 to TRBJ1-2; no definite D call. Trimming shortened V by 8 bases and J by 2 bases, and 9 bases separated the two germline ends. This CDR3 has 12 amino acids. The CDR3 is CASSKGNYGYTF. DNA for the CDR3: TGTGCCAGCTCCAAGGGCAACTATGGCTACACCTTC.

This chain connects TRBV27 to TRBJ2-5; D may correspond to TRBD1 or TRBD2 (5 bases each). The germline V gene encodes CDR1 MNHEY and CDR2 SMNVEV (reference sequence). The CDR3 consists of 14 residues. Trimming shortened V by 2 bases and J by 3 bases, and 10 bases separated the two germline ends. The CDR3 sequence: CASSLNWGKETQYF. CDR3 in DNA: TGTGCCAGCAGTTTAAACTGGGGGAAAGAGACCCAGTACTTC.

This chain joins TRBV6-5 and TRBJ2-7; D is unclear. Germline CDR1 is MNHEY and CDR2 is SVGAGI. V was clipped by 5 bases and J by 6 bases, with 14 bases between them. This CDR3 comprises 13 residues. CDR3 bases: TGTGCCAGCAGTCAGGTCCAGCGATCCGAGCAGTACTTC. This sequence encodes CASSQVQRSEQYF.

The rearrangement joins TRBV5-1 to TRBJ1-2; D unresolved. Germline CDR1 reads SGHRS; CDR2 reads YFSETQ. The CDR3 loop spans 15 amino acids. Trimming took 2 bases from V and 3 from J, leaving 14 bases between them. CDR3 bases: TGCGCCAGCAGCTTACGGGTGGGTTTGGACTATGGCTACACCTTC. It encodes CASSLRVGLDYGYTF.

CDR3 coding DNA: TGCGCCAGCAGCCAGCAGGGGGCCATCACTGAAGCTTTCTTT. Its translation is CASSQQGAITEAFF. The gene calls are TRBV4-1 and TRBJ1-1; TRBD1 aligns across 8 bases. Trimming cost V 3 bases and J 4 bases; bases outside gene matches: 4. The CDR3 is 14 amino acids. The germline CDR1 and CDR2 sequences are MGHRA and YSYEKL.

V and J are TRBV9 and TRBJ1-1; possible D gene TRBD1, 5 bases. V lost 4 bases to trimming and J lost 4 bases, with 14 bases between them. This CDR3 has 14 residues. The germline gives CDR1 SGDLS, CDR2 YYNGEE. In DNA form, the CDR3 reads TGTGCCAGCAGCCCTCGGCCGGGGGGCACTGAAGCTTTCTTT. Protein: CASSPRPGGTEAFF.

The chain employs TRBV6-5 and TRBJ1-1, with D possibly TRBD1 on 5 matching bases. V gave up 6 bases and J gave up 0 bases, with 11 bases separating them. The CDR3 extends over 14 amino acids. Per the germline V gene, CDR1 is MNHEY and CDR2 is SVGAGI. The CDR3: CASSHSGMNTEAFF. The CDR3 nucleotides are TGTGCCAGCAGCCACTCAGGGATGAACACTGAAGCTTTCTTT.

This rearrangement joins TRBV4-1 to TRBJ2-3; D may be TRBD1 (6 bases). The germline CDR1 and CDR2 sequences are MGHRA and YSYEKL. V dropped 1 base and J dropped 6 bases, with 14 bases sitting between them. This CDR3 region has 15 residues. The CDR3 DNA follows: TGCGCCAGCAGCCAAGCCGGACCAACAGGGGATACGCAGTATTTT. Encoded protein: CASSQAGPTGDTQYF.

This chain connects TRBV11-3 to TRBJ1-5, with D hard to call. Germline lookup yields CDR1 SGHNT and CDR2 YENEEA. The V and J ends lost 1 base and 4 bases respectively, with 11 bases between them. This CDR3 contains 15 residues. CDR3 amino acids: CASSLVFGRNQPQHF. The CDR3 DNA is TGTGCCAGCAGCTTAGTGTTCGGGCGGAATCAGCCCCAGCATTTT.

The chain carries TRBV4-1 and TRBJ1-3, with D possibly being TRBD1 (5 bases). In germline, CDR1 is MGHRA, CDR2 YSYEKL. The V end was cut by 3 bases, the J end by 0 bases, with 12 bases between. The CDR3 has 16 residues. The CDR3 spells CASSQTSGISGNTIYF. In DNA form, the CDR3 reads TGCGCCAGCAGCCAGACGTCAGGGATCTCTGGAAACACCATATATTTT.

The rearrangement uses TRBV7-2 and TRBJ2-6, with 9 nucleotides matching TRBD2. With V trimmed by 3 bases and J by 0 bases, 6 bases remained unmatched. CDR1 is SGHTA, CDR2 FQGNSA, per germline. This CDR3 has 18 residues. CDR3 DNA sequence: TGTGCCAGCAGCTTCAGCGGGGGGCCCCCCTCTGGGGCCAACGTCCTGACTTTC. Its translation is CASSFSGGPPSGANVLTF.

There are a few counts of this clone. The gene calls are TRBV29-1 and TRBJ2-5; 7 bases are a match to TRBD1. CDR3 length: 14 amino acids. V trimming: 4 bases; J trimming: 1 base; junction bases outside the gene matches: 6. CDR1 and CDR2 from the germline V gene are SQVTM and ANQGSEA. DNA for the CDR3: TGCAGCGTTGGATTGGCAGGGGGCCAAGAGACCCAGTACTTC. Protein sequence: CSVGLAGGQETQYF.

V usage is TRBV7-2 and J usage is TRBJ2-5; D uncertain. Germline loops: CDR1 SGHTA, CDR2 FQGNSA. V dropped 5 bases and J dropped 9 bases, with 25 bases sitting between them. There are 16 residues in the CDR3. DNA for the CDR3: TGTGCCAGCAGCCCTCCGGGCCCATCCCATGGTATGGCCCAGTACTTC. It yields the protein CASSPPGPSHGMAQYF.

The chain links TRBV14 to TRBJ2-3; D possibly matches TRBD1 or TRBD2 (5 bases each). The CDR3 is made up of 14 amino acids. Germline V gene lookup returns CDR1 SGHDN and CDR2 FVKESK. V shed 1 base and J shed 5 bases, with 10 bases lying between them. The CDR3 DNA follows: TGTGCCAGCAGCCAAGCGCATGGGGGAGATACGCAGTATTTT. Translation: CASSQAHGGDTQYF.

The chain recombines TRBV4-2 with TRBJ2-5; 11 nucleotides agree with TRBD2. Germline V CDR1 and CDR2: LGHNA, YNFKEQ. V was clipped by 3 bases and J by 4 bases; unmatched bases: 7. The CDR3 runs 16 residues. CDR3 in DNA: TGTGCCAGCAGCCACGAATTAGCGGGGGGGAGAGAGACCCAGTACTTC. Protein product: CASSHELAGGRETQYF.

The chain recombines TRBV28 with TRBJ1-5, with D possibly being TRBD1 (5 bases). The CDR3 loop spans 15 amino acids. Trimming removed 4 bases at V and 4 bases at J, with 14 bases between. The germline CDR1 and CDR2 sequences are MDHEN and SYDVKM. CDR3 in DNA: TGTGCCAGCAGTTACCAGGGACGGCAAAATCAGCCCCAGCATTTT. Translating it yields CASSYQGRQNQPQHF.

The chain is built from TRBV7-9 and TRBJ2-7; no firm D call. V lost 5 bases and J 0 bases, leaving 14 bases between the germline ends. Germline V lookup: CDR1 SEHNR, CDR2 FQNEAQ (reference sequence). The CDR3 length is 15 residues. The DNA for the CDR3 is TGTGCCAGCAGCATCCCCGGGTCTAACTCCTACGAGCAGTACTTC. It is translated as CASSIPGSNSYEQYF. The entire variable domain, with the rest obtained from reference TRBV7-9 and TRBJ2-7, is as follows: DTGVSQNPRHKITKRGQNVTFRCDPISEHNRLYWYRQTLGQGPEFLTYFQNEAQLEKSRLLSDRFSAERPKGSFSTLEIQRTEQGDSAMYLCASSIPGSNSYEQYFGPGTRLTVT.

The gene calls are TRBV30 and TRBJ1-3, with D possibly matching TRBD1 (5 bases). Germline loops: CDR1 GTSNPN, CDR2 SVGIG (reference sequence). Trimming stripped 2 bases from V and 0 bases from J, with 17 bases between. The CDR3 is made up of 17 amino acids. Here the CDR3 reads CAWSQGRGSSSGNTIYF. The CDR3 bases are TGTGCCTGGAGTCAAGGAAGGGGCTCCTCCTCTGGAAACACCATATATTTT.

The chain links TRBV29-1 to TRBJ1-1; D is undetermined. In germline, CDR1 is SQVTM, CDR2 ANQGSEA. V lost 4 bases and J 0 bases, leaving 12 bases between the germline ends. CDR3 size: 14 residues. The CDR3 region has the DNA TGCAGCGTTGTTGACCCCCTCATGAACACTGAAGCTTTCTTT. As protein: CSVVDPLMNTEAFF. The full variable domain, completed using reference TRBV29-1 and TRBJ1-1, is SAVISQKPSRDICQRGTSLTIQCQVDSQVTMMFWYRQQPGQSLTLIATANQGSEATYESGFVIDKFPISRPNLTFSTLTVSNMSPEDSSIYLCSVVDPLMNTEAFFGQGTRLTVV.

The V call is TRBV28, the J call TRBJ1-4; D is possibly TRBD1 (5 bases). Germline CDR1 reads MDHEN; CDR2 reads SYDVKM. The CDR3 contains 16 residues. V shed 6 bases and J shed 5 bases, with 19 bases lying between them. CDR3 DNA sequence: TGTGCCAGCAGACCCTCTTGGGGTTGGGGGAATGAAAAACTGTTTTTT. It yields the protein CASRPSWGWGNEKLFF.

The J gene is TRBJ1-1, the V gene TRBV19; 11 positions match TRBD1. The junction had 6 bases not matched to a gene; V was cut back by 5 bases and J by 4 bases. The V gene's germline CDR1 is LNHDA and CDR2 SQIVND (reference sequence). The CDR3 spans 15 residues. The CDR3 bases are TGTGCCAGTAGTCTAGGGACAGGGGGGTTCACTGAAGCTTTCTTT. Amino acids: CASSLGTGGFTEAFF.

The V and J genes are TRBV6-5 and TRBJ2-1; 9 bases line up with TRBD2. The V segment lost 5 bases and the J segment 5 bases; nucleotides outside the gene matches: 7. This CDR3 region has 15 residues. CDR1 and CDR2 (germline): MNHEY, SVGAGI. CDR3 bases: TGTGCCAGCAGTCTGACTAGCGGTACCGACAATGAGCAGTTCTTC. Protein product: CASSLTSGTDNEQFF.